Sequencing of this T cell receptor beta chain was carried out in a study of cytomegalovirus exposure and HLA in healthy donors. With respect to this clone: Its specificity is not known.

The PCR had 60 Vbeta and 13 Jbeta primers. Generated by immunoSEQ multiplex PCR, the TCRdb table keeps only in-frame clones and is missing some. Among roughly 100,000 clones listed, around 15% were seen once. Study-wide findings and caveats: Earlier results showed most TCR beta V segments being productive about 90% or about 30% of the time.

There are 18 residues in the CDR3. Unmatched junction bases numbered 6, after V lost 5 bases and J lost 0 bases. The source material was PBMCs. This chain links TRBV23-1 with TRBJ2-6; 11 nucleotides line up with TRBD1. TRBV23-1 is assigned to the ORF class and has an uncertain function. The receptor comes from a female donor in good health and CMV-seronegative. CDR3 loop: CASSCWGTGGSGANVLTF. The CDR3 coding sequence is TGCGCCAGCAGTTGTTGGGGGACAGGGGGCTCTGGGGCCAACGTCCTGACTTTC.